This T cell receptor beta chain comes out of a study of blood T cell repertoires in COVID-19 (dated by TCRdb to about 2020). Background for the entire study: The collaborator samples originated in the United States, Italy and Spain and spanned the acute and convalescent phases of COVID-19. The material from the prospective study consisted of cDNA or gDNA derived from T cells, B-cell-depleted T cells, or PBMCs. The dataset comprised deeply sampled blood TCRbeta repertoires from subjects exposed to, actively infected with, or recovered from COVID-19. A freely available public database, intended as a resource for researchers studying the immune response to SARS-CoV-2, is where the repertoires were released. The samples were drawn from the first 160 participants of the ongoing ImmuneRACE study and from under 1,500 subjects provided by 6 global collaborators. Nearly every sample came with metadata listing a de-identified subject ID, COVID-19 status, age in years and sex. Where available, HLA class I and class II types were obtained from metadata supplied by the sample provider rather than from assay-based typing. What the research found in general, with its limitations: The amount of clinical and demographic metadata varied by source and participant and was provided uncurated.

One collaborating source in Seattle enrolled patients during active infection and followed them longitudinally through the course of disease. Whole blood was collected in K2EDTA tubes by collaborating institutions according to the institutions' own protocols. For TCRbeta analysis, collaborators shipped samples in one of three forms: frozen whole blood, isolated PBMCs, or DNA extracted from either of those sample types. From the cysteine up to the phenylalanine, the CDR3 has a length of 13 residues. The entry retains the CDR3 DNA only, 39 bases that are in frame from base 1. Taken from the germline V gene, the CDR1 and CDR2 loops are MDHEN and SYDVKM. Between the V and J ends, shortened by 8 bases and 2 bases respectively, the junction contains 12 bases. Comment on this clone: Its antigen is unknown. The input lacks base qualities; no much larger clone sits a single base away.

The immunoSEQ Assay, a bias-controlled multiplex PCR, was used to amplify TCRbeta CDR3 regions from genomic DNA. The paper's data handling went like this. Nucleated cell counts per sample were estimated from amplification of reference gene primers within the assay. To quantify the absolute abundance of each unique TCRbeta CDR3 rearrangement, sequence reads were collapsed and filtered. For each sample, productive Simpson clonality was calculated as the square root of Simpson's diversity index across productive rearrangements. Entries here come from immuneACCESS through TCRdb and include only in-frame sequences with V and J called. Some clones fail to appear in such tables; in the studies checked, an unresolved V gene covers under half of the shortfall, and the cause of the remainder is unknown. V and J calls and clone size are as listed in that table; D and trimming were resolved from the DNA. For this sample there are 200,000 to 300,000 clones; 86% appear just once. About 5.4% of the sample rests with the top ten.

The chain is assembled from TRBV28 and TRBJ1-2; no D gene call is confident. Sequenced input: peripheral blood. The sequence was collected from a woman at least 80 years old with COVID-19, enrolled during active disease. The CDR3 loop reads CASGGILNYGYTF. The nucleotide sequence reads as follows: TGTGCCAGCGGCGGCATCCTAAACTATGGCTACACCTTC.